These T cell receptor beta chains were read from a single sample in a study of T cell repertoires in cytomegalovirus infection. For these TCRs, the target antigens are not known. TCRdb analysed the reads with MiXCR anew, one entry per CDR3 protein. The data hold around 430,000 distinct CDR3 sequences, with about 44% observed a single time. Sequenced here: cultured PBMCs, sampled from culture after CMV antigen stimulation. The source of these receptors is a human donor in good health (CMV status not recorded). Some clones in this sample may be carry-over from other donors' samples. Each CDR3 is given with its conserved first and last residue. Each record gives: V gene, D gene, clone size, J gene, CDR3 DNA, CDR3 protein. A D gene is named only where the DNA matches it firmly. Expanded clones get a size class; other rows say once, few or many, or leave the size out.

TRBV7-6	-	-	TRBJ2-5	TGTGCCAGCAGCTGGACACCTACTCTTCGGGAGGAGACCCAGTACTTC	CASSWTPTLREETQYF
TRBV7-8	TRBD2	-	TRBJ2-5	TGTGCCAGCAGCTTCATAGCGGGAGTTGAAGAGACCCAGTACTTC	CASSFIAGVEETQYF
TRBV7-2	-	few	TRBJ1-2	TGTGCCAGCAGCTTATTTAGCGCGGGTATAAACTATGGCTACACCTTC	CASSLFSAGINYGYTF
TRBV7-2	-	few	TRBJ2-5	TGTGCCAGCAGCTTAGCGGGGCCGAGAGAGACCCAGTACTTC	CASSLAGPRETQYF
TRBV7-9	TRBD1	-	TRBJ2-7	TGTGCCAGCAGGCGACAGGGTCTCTCCTACGAGCAGTACTTC	CASRRQGLSYEQYF
TRBV5-6	TRBD2	-	TRBJ2-1	TGTGCCAGCAGCGTGACTAGCGGGAAGACCGATGAGCAGTTCTTC	CASSVTSGKTDEQFF
TRBV5-1	-	-	TRBJ2-1	TGCGCCAGCTGCGAGTTGGGGCGGGGTAGCTACAATGAGCAGTTCTTC	CASCELGRGSYNEQFF
TRBV20-1	-	-	TRBJ1-1	TGCAGTGCTAGGATGGTACGGGGACCTGAAGCTTTCTTT	CSARMVRGPEAFF
TRBV6-6	TRBD2	-	TRBJ2-3	TGTGCCAGCAGTATTGCGGGGGAGCCTTGGGGGAGCACAGATACGCAGTATTTT	CASSIAGEPWGSTDTQYF
TRBV6-5	TRBD2	-	TRBJ2-3	TGTGCCAGCAGTTACTCGCTTGCGGGGGGCACAGATACGCAGTATTTT	CASSYSLAGGTDTQYF
TRBV6-6	TRBD1	-	TRBJ2-4	TGTGCCAGCAGTTACTTGGGACAGGAGGAAAACATTCAGTACTTC	CASSYLGQEENIQYF
TRBV7-2	-	-	TRBJ2-5	TGTGCCAGCGTCCTCCTGCGGGGAGAGACCCAGTACTTC	CASVLLRGETQYF
TRBV4-1	-	-	TRBJ2-1	TGCGCCAGCAGCGAAAGACGGGTTTACAATGAGCAGTTCTTC	CASSERRVYNEQFF
TRBV5-6	-	few	TRBJ2-6	TGTGCCAGCAGCCGTACCCTAGACTCTGGGGCCAACGTCCTGACTTTC	CASSRTLDSGANVLTF
TRBV7-2	-	-	TRBJ2-7	TGTGCCAGCAGCTTCTCACAGGGCAGCGAGCAGTACTTC	CASSFSQGSEQYF
TRBV7-2	TRBD2	few	TRBJ2-7	TGTGCCAGCAGCTCTACTAGCGGGCGACACTACGAGCAGTACTTC	CASSSTSGRHYEQYF
TRBV7-2	TRBD1	few	TRBJ1-2	TGTGCCAGCAGCCTAGACAGGGCGAGCTATGGCTACACCTTC	CASSLDRASYGYTF
TRBV7-8	TRBD1	few	TRBJ2-3	TGTGCCAGCAGCCCTAGGACAGGGTACCCCACAGCATCGCAGTATTTT	CASSPRTGYPTASQYF
TRBV5-1	TRBD2	-	TRBJ2-2	TGCGCCAGCAGCCTTGAAGGGCTAGCGGCGAACACCGGGGAGCTGTTTTTT	CASSLEGLAANTGELFF
TRBV6-5	-	few	TRBJ1-2	TGTGCCAGCAGTTACCTCTACGGGACTCTGGGGCATGGCTACACCTTC	CASSYLYGTLGHGYTF
TRBV4-3	TRBD1	-	TRBJ2-1	TGCGCCAGCAGCCTACACTACAGGGGGCAGTCCTACAATGAGCAGTTCTTC	CASSLHYRGQSYNEQFF
TRBV7-9	TRBD2	-	TRBJ2-5	TGTGCCAGCAGCTCCCGGACTAGCCGCCCCCAAGAGACCCAGTACTTC	CASSSRTSRPQETQYF
TRBV5-5	-	-	TRBJ2-5	TGTGCCAGCAGCTTGTCCGGGAACCAAGAGACCCAGTACTTC	CASSLSGNQETQYF
TRBV14	-	few	TRBJ1-5	TGTGCCAGCAGCCCGGGGGGGGCTCCCTGGGCCCAGCATTTT	CASSPGGAPWAQHF
TRBV20-1	TRBD1	-	TRBJ1-5	TGCAGTGCTGGTCGACAGGGGGTCGGAACTCAGCCCCAGCATTTT	CSAGRQGVGTQPQHF